The 20 T cell receptor beta chains below were found in one sample sequenced in a study of shared T cell receptors in the human thymus. The data were produced by immunoSEQ multiplex PCR, yet TCRdb's version contains in-frame clones alone and is incomplete. In the table there are 540,000 or so clones, more than 75% of which are singletons. These data were also reused for a study on human thymus T cells.

Source material: thymocytes. The origin of the receptors is a boy in the first two years of life with a congenital heart defect.

The genes are TRBV6-5 and TRBJ1-5; 7 nucleotides agree with TRBD1. J lost 6 bases, V lost 6 bases, and 11 bases had no gene match. This CDR3 contains 15 residues. The germline CDR1 and CDR2 sequences are MNHEY and SVGAGI. The CDR3 is CASSALTGVGQPQHF. As DNA, the CDR3 is TGTGCCAGCAGCGCCCTTACAGGGGTGGGTCAGCCCCAGCATTTT.

In its sample, this clone was seen a few times. This chain joins TRBV6-4 and TRBJ2-7, with a possible D match to TRBD2 (5 bases). The CDR3 runs to 13 residues. Trimming pared 5 bases from V and 2 bases from J, leaving 10 bases between. Germline V gene sequence: CDR1 MRHNA, CDR2 SNTAGT. CDR3 coding DNA: TGTGCCAGCAGTCCCCGGCGGGCCTACGAGCAGTACTTC. It specifies CASSPRRAYEQYF.

The V gene is TRBV5-4, the J gene TRBJ2-5; TRBD2 matches at 8 bases. V gave up 4 bases and J gave up 5 bases; unmatched junction bases: 10. This CDR3 contains 15 residues. CDR1 is SGHNT, CDR2 YYREEE, per germline (reference sequence). CDR3 loop: CASSPGGESQETQYF. Here the CDR3 DNA reads TGTGCCAGCAGCCCGGGGGGGGAGTCTCAGGAGACCCAGTACTTC.

The rearrangement links TRBV7-9 to TRBJ2-7, with 10 bases that match TRBD2. The CDR3 loop spans 19 amino acids. After removal of 0 bases from V and 2 bases from J, the junction contained 13 bases not matched to a gene. Germline V gene data show CDR1 as SEHNR and CDR2 as FQNEAQ (reference sequence). DNA for the CDR3: TGTGCCAGCAGCTTAGCCATTCCTGCGATAGCGGGAGGTACCTACGAGCAGTACTTC. Protein product: CASSLAIPAIAGGTYEQYF. Complete variable domain (other parts from reference TRBV7-9 and TRBJ2-7): DTGVSQNPRHKITKRGQNVTFRCDPISEHNRLYWYRQTLGQGPEFLTYFQNEAQLEKSRLLSDRFSAERPKGSFSTLEIQRTEQGDSAMYLCASSLAIPAIAGGTYEQYFGPGTRLTVT.

This clone was detected once. Here the CDR3 reads CSASLWIRRTSGRANEQFF. The CDR3 DNA follows: TGCAGCGCGTCCTTGTGGATTCGACGGACTAGCGGGAGGGCCAATGAGCAGTTCTTC. This chain joins TRBV29-1 and TRBJ2-1, with 15 bases fitting TRBD2. V gave up 7 bases and J gave up 6 bases; unmatched junction bases: 19. Germline V CDR1 and CDR2: SQVTM, ANQGSEA. The length of the CDR3 is 19 residues.

The rearrangement links TRBV7-9 to TRBJ2-7, with 9 bases identical to TRBD2. Germline trimming cut 3 bases from V and 5 bases from J; bases unmatched to any gene: 11. The length of the CDR3 is 16 residues. Germline CDR1 SEHNR, CDR2 FQNEAQ (reference sequence). As DNA, the CDR3 is TGTGCCAGCAGCTTTGGGCCAGCGGGAGGAGGCCACGAGCAGTACTTC. It is translated as CASSFGPAGGGHEQYF.

V is TRBV7-2 and J is TRBJ2-7; maybe TRBD2 (6 bases). Germline CDR1 reads SGHTA; CDR2 reads FQGNSA. The CDR3 consists of 14 residues. The ends were cut back, 3 bases at V and 1 base at J, with 10 bases in the middle. CDR3 DNA sequence: TGTGCCAGCAGCTTCCGGGACTTTTCCTACGAGCAGTACTTC. Protein: CASSFRDFSYEQYF. Drawing the rest from reference TRBV7-2 and TRBJ2-7, the complete variable domain is GAGVSQSPSNKVTEKGKDVELRCDPISGHTALYWYRQSLGQGLEFLIYFQGNSAPDKSGLPSDRFSAERTGGSVSTLTIQRTQQEDSAVYLCASSFRDFSYEQYFGPGTRLTVT.

The chain has TRBV11-2 and TRBJ1-4; 11 nucleotides agree with TRBD1. V was clipped by 3 bases and J by 5 bases; unmatched bases: 8. The V gene's germline CDR1 is SGHAT and CDR2 FQNNGV. CDR3 length: 17 amino acids. CDR3 protein: CASSLGTGQGGNEKLFF. CDR3 sequence (DNA): TGTGCCAGCAGCTTGGGGACGGGACAGGGGGGAAATGAAAAACTGTTTTTT.

The CDR3 protein is CASSPDRGVYGYTF. Written as DNA, the CDR3 is TGTGCCAGCAGTCCGGACAGGGGGGTCTATGGCTACACCTTC. The chain combines TRBV28 with TRBJ1-2; 10 bases line up with TRBD1. The CDR3 is made up of 14 amino acids. Trimming at V came to 5 bases and at J to 4 bases, leaving 4 bases not matched to a gene. Looked up from germline, CDR1 is MDHEN and CDR2 is SYDVKM.

This clone was counted a single time. The V and J genes are TRBV27 and TRBJ2-7, with 16 bases fitting TRBD2. This CDR3 comprises 18 residues. Germline CDR1 is MNHEY and CDR2 is SMNVEV (reference sequence). V lost 5 bases and J lost 0; bases outside the gene matches: 7. The DNA for the CDR3 is TGTGCCAGCAGTCCCGGGACTAGCGGGAGGGGGAGCTCCTACGAGCAGTACTTC. Protein sequence: CASSPGTSGRGSSYEQYF.

The chain carries TRBV27 and TRBJ2-3; TRBD2 matches 11 bases. J lost 2 bases, V lost 7 bases, and 14 bases had no gene match. The CDR3 contains 18 residues. Looked up from germline, CDR1 is MNHEY and CDR2 is SMNVEV (reference sequence). CDR3 amino acids: CASIHIGTSGGDTDTQYF. CDR3 coding DNA: TGTGCCAGCATCCATATTGGGACTAGCGGAGGGGACACAGATACGCAGTATTTT.

The chain couples TRBV27 to TRBJ2-3; D ambiguous. This CDR3 is built from 17 residues. The germline V gene encodes CDR1 MNHEY and CDR2 SMNVEV (reference sequence). V lost 2 bases, J lost 6 bases, and 21 bases lay in between. The CDR3 is CASSLHAPRGIFDTQYF. In DNA form, the CDR3 reads TGTGCCAGCAGTTTACACGCCCCACGCGGTATATTCGATACGCAGTATTTT.

The chain recombines TRBV4-3 with TRBJ2-2; 11 bases align to TRBD2. The V gene end was trimmed by 4 bases and the J gene end by 1 base; junction bases not matched to a gene: 8. The germline V gene has CDR1 LGHNA and CDR2 YSLEER. CDR3 length: 18 amino acids. The DNA of the CDR3 is TGCGCCAGCAGCCCCATTAGCGGGAGGGCCGGGAACACCGGGGAGCTGTTTTTT. Its protein product is CASSPISGRAGNTGELFF.

The chain joins TRBV5-1 to TRBJ2-3; 15 bases are shared with TRBD2. The germline gives CDR1 SGHRS, CDR2 YFSETQ. The CDR3 consists of 15 residues. V lost 4 bases and J lost 4; bases outside the gene matches: 1. The CDR3, as DNA: TGCGCCAGCAGCCGGACTAGCGGGAGGGCAGATACGCAGTATTTT. This encodes CASSRTSGRADTQYF. Variable domain in full (rest from reference TRBV5-1 and TRBJ2-3): KAGVTQTPRYLIKTRGQQVTLSCSPISGHRSVSWYQQTPGQGLQFLFEYFSETQRNKGNFPGRFSGRQFSNSRSEMNVSTLELGDSALYLCASSRTSGRADTQYFGPGTRLTVL.

The chain uses TRBV6-5 and TRBJ2-7, with TRBD2 matching over 10 bases. The V gene end was trimmed by 7 bases and the J gene end by 0 bases; junction bases not matched to a gene: 6. The germline CDR1 and CDR2 sequences are MNHEY and SVGAGI. The CDR3 is made up of 15 amino acids. The CDR3, as DNA: TGTGCCAGCACCTCACTAGCGGGAAGCTCCTACGAGCAGTACTTC. Amino acids: CASTSLAGSSYEQYF.

The CDR3 DNA is TGCGCCAGCAGCTTGGTAGGAGGGCAGGGATATGGCTACACCTTC. Translation: CASSLVGGQGYGYTF. The chain employs TRBV5-1 and TRBJ1-2; tentatively, D is TRBD1 (5 bases). The germline V and J ends were trimmed by 0 bases and 5 bases, with 14 bases remaining between them. The CDR3 totals 15 residues. CDR1 and CDR2 (germline): SGHRS, YFSETQ.

The chain couples TRBV9 to TRBJ2-7; 10 nucleotides line up with TRBD2. Germline values: CDR1 SGDLS, CDR2 YYNGEE. The CDR3 is made up of 16 amino acids. J gave up 1 base and V 3 bases, and 7 bases lay outside the gene matches. CDR3 DNA: TGTGCCAGCAGCGAGGGGATAGCGGGAGGATCCTACGAGCAGTACTTC. Amino acids: CASSEGIAGGSYEQYF.

V is TRBV15 and J is TRBJ2-1; D may be TRBD1 (6 bases). From germline, CDR1 is LNHNV and CDR2 YYDKDF (reference sequence). The CDR3 runs 16 residues. V lost 5 bases to trimming and J lost 2 bases, with 16 bases between them. Here the CDR3 reads CATSGYLGAAYNEQFF. In nucleotides, the CDR3 is TGTGCCACCAGCGGGTACTTGGGGGCTGCCTACAATGAGCAGTTCTTC.

The chain has TRBV6-5 and TRBJ2-5; a weak D match, TRBD1 (5 bases). V was trimmed by 10 bases and J by 4 bases, leaving 16 bases between them. This CDR3 is built from 13 residues. Germline CDR1 and CDR2: MNHEY and SVGAGI. CDR3 in amino acids: CATSGPGPETQYF. The DNA of the CDR3 is TGTGCCACCTCGGGCCCAGGGCCAGAGACCCAGTACTTC.

The J gene is TRBJ1-2, the V gene TRBV29-1; D perhaps matches TRBD1 (6 bases). Trimming took 0 bases from V and 4 from J, leaving 12 bases between them. CDR3 length: 14 amino acids. Per the germline V gene, CDR1 is SQVTM and CDR2 is ANQGSEA. Here the CDR3 DNA reads TGCAGCGTTGAAGATCGGACAGAGTCCTATGGCTACACCTTC. Residues: CSVEDRTESYGYTF.